A selection of T cell receptor beta chains follows, all from one sample in a study of blood T cell repertoires in COVID-19. Clones were read by immunoSEQ multiplex PCR, and TCRdb kept only the in-frame ones, dropping some. The table records under 350,000 clones, around 92% of them present only once. Sequencing used PBMCs or T cells enriched from blood (not recorded which). These receptor sequences come from a woman aged 60-70 years who had recovered from COVID-19. Both conserved end residues are part of each CDR3. Each record gives: J gene, clone size, V gene, D gene, CDR3 DNA, CDR3 protein. A D gene is named only where the DNA matches it firmly. Clone size, where shown, is once, few, many, or a class for clones that have expanded.

j_gene: TRBJ1-1
abundance: NA
v_gene: TRBV6-5
d_gene: TRBD1
CDR3nt: TGTGCCAGCAGTTCGGGACAGGCCGGGGGTGAAGCTTTCTTT
CDR3aa: CASSSGQAGGEAFF

j_gene: TRBJ2-7
abundance: NA
v_gene: TRBV6-1
d_gene: TRBD1
CDR3nt: TGTGCCAGCAGTGACACAGGGGGCCTCTACGAGCAGTACTTC
CDR3aa: CASSDTGGLYEQYF

j_gene: TRBJ1-5
abundance: NA
v_gene: TRBV30
d_gene: NA
CDR3nt: TGTGCCTGGAGTGACCCTATAGGAGTCAATCAGCCCCAGCATTTT
CDR3aa: CAWSDPIGVNQPQHF

j_gene: TRBJ2-7
abundance: NA
v_gene: TRBV10-1
d_gene: TRBD1
CDR3nt: TGCGCCAGCAGTTCGGGACAGTTCTACGAGCAGTACTTC
CDR3aa: CASSSGQFYEQYF

j_gene: TRBJ2-5
abundance: NA
v_gene: TRBV7-2
d_gene: NA
CDR3nt: TGTGCCAGCAGCTTTTCCACGGGACTTTCGGGAGAGACCCAGTACTTC
CDR3aa: CASSFSTGLSGETQYF

j_gene: TRBJ1-4
abundance: NA
v_gene: TRBV2
d_gene: NA
CDR3nt: TGTGCCAGCAGCCTACAGTTAACTAATGAAAAACTGTTTTTT
CDR3aa: CASSLQLTNEKLFF

j_gene: TRBJ2-7
abundance: once
v_gene: TRBV10-3
d_gene: NA
CDR3nt: TGTGCCATCAGTGACAGGGCATACGAGCAGTACTTC
CDR3aa: CAISDRAYEQYF

j_gene: TRBJ2-6
abundance: NA
v_gene: TRBV9
d_gene: NA
CDR3nt: TGTGCCAGCAGCGTAGCGGGGGCCAACGTCCTGACTTTC
CDR3aa: CASSVAGANVLTF

j_gene: TRBJ2-1
abundance: once
v_gene: TRBV10-1
d_gene: NA
CDR3nt: TGCGCCAGCAGTGGGGGGGTCTACAATGAGCAGTTCTTC
CDR3aa: CASSGGVYNEQFF

j_gene: TRBJ2-3
abundance: NA
v_gene: TRBV27
d_gene: NA
CDR3nt: TGTGCCAGCAGTTCTAGGCCCCGGGATACGCAGTATTTT
CDR3aa: CASSSRPRDTQYF

j_gene: TRBJ1-1
abundance: NA
v_gene: TRBV27
d_gene: TRBD1
CDR3nt: TGTGCCAGCAGGATCTCCTCAGGGGGTAGGACTGAAGCTTTCTTT
CDR3aa: CASRISSGGRTEAFF

j_gene: TRBJ2-1
abundance: NA
v_gene: TRBV28
d_gene: TRBD2
CDR3nt: TGTGCCAGCAGAGATCAGTATGGGACTAGCGGCAAGCTATCCTACAATGAGCAGTTCTTC
CDR3aa: CASRDQYGTSGKLSYNEQFF

j_gene: TRBJ2-3
abundance: once
v_gene: TRBV28
d_gene: TRBD2
CDR3nt: TGTGCCAGCAGCTCCTCCTTATCTAGCGGAACAGATACGCAGTATTTT
CDR3aa: CASSSSLSSGTDTQYF

j_gene: TRBJ1-4
abundance: NA
v_gene: TRBV9
d_gene: NA
CDR3nt: TGTGCCAGCAGCGCAGAGGAATTGGCTTTCGAAACTAATGAAAAACTGTTTTTT
CDR3aa: CASSAEELAFETNEKLFF

j_gene: TRBJ2-3
abundance: once
v_gene: TRBV5-1
d_gene: NA
CDR3nt: TGCGCCAGCAGCTTGGATAGTCCCACAGATACGCAGTATTTT
CDR3aa: CASSLDSPTDTQYF

j_gene: TRBJ1-2
abundance: once
v_gene: TRBV6-5
d_gene: NA
CDR3nt: TGTGCCAGCAGAACTTCCGGGACTTACGGCTACACCTTC
CDR3aa: CASRTSGTYGYTF

j_gene: TRBJ2-6
abundance: NA
v_gene: TRBV28
d_gene: NA
CDR3nt: TGTGCCACGACAGGATCTGGGGCCAACGTCCTGACTTTC
CDR3aa: CATTGSGANVLTF

j_gene: TRBJ2-5
abundance: NA
v_gene: TRBV11-2
d_gene: TRBD2
CDR3nt: TGTGCCAGCAGCTGGGGCGGGGGAGCGGGACAAGAGACCCAGTACTTC
CDR3aa: CASSWGGGAGQETQYF

j_gene: TRBJ1-3
abundance: NA
v_gene: TRBV19
d_gene: NA
CDR3nt: TGTGCCAGTAGTTACACCTCTGGAAACACCATATATTTT
CDR3aa: CASSYTSGNTIYF

j_gene: TRBJ2-5
abundance: NA
v_gene: TRBV12-3/TRBV12-4
d_gene: NA
CDR3nt: TGTGCCAGCAGTTTAAGACAACAAGAGACCCAGTACTTC
CDR3aa: CASSLRQQETQYF

j_gene: TRBJ1-6
abundance: NA
v_gene: TRBV19
d_gene: TRBD1
CDR3nt: TGTGCCAGCAGGTTCGACAGGGGAGAAAGGAATTCACCCCTCCACTTT
CDR3aa: CASRFDRGERNSPLHF

j_gene: TRBJ1-1
abundance: NA
v_gene: TRBV6-5
d_gene: NA
CDR3nt: TGTGCCAGCAGTTACTCGACAGTGGGGGGAGCTTTCTTT
CDR3aa: CASSYSTVGGAFF

j_gene: TRBJ2-5
abundance: NA
v_gene: TRBV19
d_gene: NA
CDR3nt: TGTGCCAGTAGTCAAGCGGCCCAAGAGACCCAGTACTTC
CDR3aa: CASSQAAQETQYF

j_gene: TRBJ1-2
abundance: NA
v_gene: TRBV27
d_gene: NA
CDR3nt: TGTGCCAGCAGTCCCGGACGGGAGATAAACTATGGCTACACCTTC
CDR3aa: CASSPGREINYGYTF